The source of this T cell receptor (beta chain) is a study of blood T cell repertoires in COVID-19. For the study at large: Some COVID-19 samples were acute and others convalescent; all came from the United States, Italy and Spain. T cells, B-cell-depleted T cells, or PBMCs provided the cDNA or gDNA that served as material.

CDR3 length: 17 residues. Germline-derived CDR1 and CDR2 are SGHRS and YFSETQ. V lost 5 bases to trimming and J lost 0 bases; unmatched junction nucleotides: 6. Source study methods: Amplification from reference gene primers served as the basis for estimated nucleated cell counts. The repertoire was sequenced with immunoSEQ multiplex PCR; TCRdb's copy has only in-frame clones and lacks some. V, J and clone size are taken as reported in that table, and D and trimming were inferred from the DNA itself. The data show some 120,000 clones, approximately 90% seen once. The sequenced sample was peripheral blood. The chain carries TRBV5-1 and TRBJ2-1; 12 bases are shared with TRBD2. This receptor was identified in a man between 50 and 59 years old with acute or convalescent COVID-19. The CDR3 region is CASSRLAGVVSYNEQFF. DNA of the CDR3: TGCGCCAGCAGTAGACTAGCGGGAGTAGTCTCCTACAATGAGCAGTTCTTC.